The 22 T cell receptor beta chains reported below all come from one sample, sequenced in a study of cytomegalovirus exposure and HLA in healthy donors. It was with 60 Vbeta and 13 Jbeta primers that the PCR ran. Here immunoSEQ multiplex PCR was the method, and the copy in TCRdb shows in-frame clones only, minus some. Of about 140,000 clones in the sample, approximately 72% were seen once. Sequenced sample: PBMCs. These receptors were collected from a woman in her sixties in good health and CMV-seronegative.

This CDR3 is CASIGRSTDTQYF. CDR3 coding DNA: TGTGCCAGTATCGGGAGAAGCACAGATACGCAGTATTTT. The chain is built from TRBV19 and TRBJ2-3; possible D gene TRBD2, 6 bases. Trimming stripped 7 bases from V and 0 bases from J, with 8 bases between. CDR3 length equals 13 residues. CDR1 LNHDA and CDR2 SQIVND come from the germline V gene (reference sequence). The variable domain in full, with the rest retrieved from reference TRBV19 and TRBJ2-3, is DGGITQSPKYLFRKEGQNVTLSCEQNLNHDAMYWYRQDPGQGLRLIYYSQIVNDFQKGDIAEGYSVSREKKESFPLTVTSAQKNPTAFYLCASIGRSTDTQYFGPGTRLTVL.

A note on this clone: The same CDR3 also results from other DNA sequences found in this sample. This chain joins TRBV19 and TRBJ2-7, with a possible D match to TRBD1 (5 bases). The CDR3 loop spans 13 amino acids. Germline loops: CDR1 LNHDA, CDR2 SQIVND (reference sequence). Trimming removed 3 bases at V and 2 bases at J, with 8 bases between. CDR3 sequence: CASSIGRAYEQYF. CDR3 in DNA: TGTGCCAGTAGTATCGGCAGGGCCTACGAGCAGTACTTC.

The V gene is TRBV18, the J gene TRBJ2-2, with 7 bases that match TRBD2. Germline V gene lookup returns CDR1 KGHSH and CDR2 LQKENI. The V segment lost 3 bases and the J segment 4 bases; nucleotides outside the gene matches: 2. The CDR3 has 14 amino acids. The CDR3 nucleotides are TGTGCCAGCTCACCCCGGACTAGCACCGGGGAGCTGTTTTTT. It is translated as CASSPRTSTGELFF.

The chain carries TRBV4-1 and TRBJ2-4; D is possibly TRBD2 (5 bases). CDR3 size: 17 residues. The V gene lost 4 bases and the J gene lost 2 bases, with 18 bases spanning the gap. The germline V gene has CDR1 MGHRA and CDR2 YSYEKL. The CDR3 DNA reads TGCGCCAGCAGCCCAGGACGAGGGCTTGGATCCAAAAACATTCAGTACTTC. This sequence encodes CASSPGRGLGSKNIQYF.

CDR3 sequence: CASSLTGAPAGNTIYF. Written as DNA, the CDR3 is TGTGCCAGCAGCTTAACAGGGGCGCCGGCCGGAAACACCATATATTTT. The genes are TRBV7-3 and TRBJ1-3, with D possibly matching TRBD1 (5 bases). Germline lookup yields CDR1 SGHTA and CDR2 FQGTGA. V lost 0 bases and J 4 bases, leaving 13 bases between the germline ends. The length of the CDR3 is 16 residues. Full variable domain (rest looked up from reference TRBV7-3 and TRBJ1-3): GAGVSQTPSNKVTEKGKYVELRCDPISGHTALYWYRQSLGQGPEFLIYFQGTGAADDSGLPNDRFFAVRPEGSVSTLKIQRTERGDSAVYLCASSLTGAPAGNTIYFGEGSWLTVV.

V is TRBV7-9 and J is TRBJ2-5; D is possibly TRBD2 (5 bases). V was clipped by 1 base and J by 2 bases, with 8 bases between them. In germline, CDR1 is SEHNR, CDR2 FQNEAQ (reference sequence). The CDR3 spans 14 residues. For the CDR3, the DNA is TGTGCCAGCAGCTTAGGCGGAGGTCAAGAGACCCAGTACTTC. Translating it yields CASSLGGGQETQYF.

This clone has only a few counts. J is TRBJ2-3 and V is TRBV10-3; TRBD1 agrees at 12 bases. The V gene's germline CDR1 is ENHRY and CDR2 SYGVKD. The trim removed 8 bases at V and 4 bases at J, leaving 4 bases unmatched. The CDR3 runs to 14 residues. CDR3 sequence: CAIGGTGGSDTQYF. CDR3 DNA: TGTGCCATCGGCGGGACAGGGGGCTCAGATACGCAGTATTTT.

This clone was picked up a small number of times. This sequence joins TRBV5-1 and TRBJ2-2; TRBD2 aligns across 10 bases. The germline V gene has CDR1 SGHRS and CDR2 YFSETQ. The CDR3 covers 15 residues. Trimming cost V 7 bases and J 9 bases; bases outside gene matches: 12. CDR3 residues: CASHRGLADPRELFF. CDR3 sequence (DNA): TGCGCCAGCCACCGTGGACTAGCGGACCCCCGGGAGCTGTTTTTT.

The chain carries TRBV29-1 and TRBJ2-7; D might be TRBD1 (6 bases). CDR1 and CDR2 (germline): SQVTM, ANQGSEA. V was trimmed by 3 bases and J by 5 bases, leaving 20 bases between them. The length of the CDR3 is 15 residues. The CDR3 is CSVEVQGHSKDEQYF. Here the CDR3 DNA reads TGCAGCGTTGAGGTACAGGGACACTCAAAAGACGAGCAGTACTTC.

The chain combines TRBV9 with TRBJ2-1; weak D call: TRBD1 (6 bases). Germline CDR1 is SGDLS and CDR2 is YYNGEE. Trimming cost V 0 bases and J 6 bases, with 10 bases left between them. The length of the CDR3 is 14 residues. In DNA form, the CDR3 reads TGTGCCAGCAGCGTAGGTAACAGGGTCAATGAGCAGTTCTTC. Translation: CASSVGNRVNEQFF.

This chain joins TRBV6-1 and TRBJ1-2; 10 bases align to TRBD1. From germline, CDR1 is MNHNS and CDR2 SASEGT. J lost 4 bases, V lost 5 bases, and 4 bases had no gene match. The CDR3 sequence is 14 residues long. CDR3 DNA sequence: TGTGCCAGCAGTAGACAGGGGGCGGCCTATGGCTACACCTTC. Its translation: CASSRQGAAYGYTF.

In this sample, this clone turned up a few times. The rearrangement joins TRBV5-1 to TRBJ2-2; 7 bases match TRBD1. The CDR3 sequence is 18 residues long. Germline CDR1 reads SGHRS; CDR2 reads YFSETQ. V gave up 5 bases and J gave up 0 bases; unmatched junction bases: 13. The CDR3 DNA is TGCGCCAGCAGTTTCAACCCTACGGGACAGCCGAACACCGGGGAGCTGTTTTTT. Translated: CASSFNPTGQPNTGELFF.

This chain uses TRBV21-1 with TRBJ2-7; the table gives TRBD2 as D, unverified against the DNA. TRBV21-1 counts as a pseudogene. CDR3 length: 16 residues. The CDR3 loop reads CASSKVNEREGYEQYF. DNA for the CDR3: TGTGCCAGCAGCAAAGTGAATGAGCGGGAGGGGTACGAGCAGTACTTC.

J is TRBJ2-7 and V is TRBV21-1; the DNA was not used to check the table's D call, TRBD1. TRBV21-1 is a documented pseudogene. The CDR3 contains 14 residues. CDR3 nucleotides: TGTGCCAGCAGCGCCCAGGACAACTCCTACGAGCAGTACTTC. It yields the protein CASSAQDNSYEQYF.

The gene calls are TRBV5-4 and TRBJ2-2, with 8 bases fitting TRBD1. The V segment lost 2 bases and the J segment 4 bases; nucleotides outside the gene matches: 7. Germline CDR1 and CDR2: SGHNT and YYREEE (reference sequence). CDR3 length equals 16 residues. The CDR3 spells CASSLSQGASTGELFF. The DNA for the CDR3 is TGTGCCAGCAGCTTAAGCCAGGGGGCTAGCACCGGGGAGCTGTTTTTT.

The V and J genes are TRBV28 and TRBJ1-1; TRBD1 is a possible D gene (6 bases). The V end lost 6 bases, the J end lost 2 bases, and 10 bases lay between the germline ends. This CDR3 contains 13 residues. Per the germline V gene, CDR1 is MDHEN and CDR2 is SYDVKM. CDR3 DNA: TGTGCCAGCAGATGGACAGACAACACTGAAGCTTTCTTT. Protein product: CASRWTDNTEAFF.

This clone has more than one count but fewer than ten. Written as DNA, the CDR3 is TGCAGCGCTGGGGGACACTCGGGCGCGACCCAGTACTTC. Translating it yields CSAGGHSGATQYF. The V call is TRBV29-1, the J call TRBJ2-5, with D perhaps matching TRBD1 (6 bases). The CDR3 sequence is 13 residues long. V was shortened by 7 bases and J by 7 bases, with 19 bases between the two germline ends. Germline CDR1 SQVTM, CDR2 ANQGSEA.

The rearrangement uses TRBV7-2 and TRBJ1-2, with 9 bases identical to TRBD1. Trimming cost V 1 base and J 7 bases; bases outside gene matches: 10. Germline V CDR1 and CDR2: SGHTA, FQGNSA. The CDR3 sequence is 16 residues long. CDR3 sequence reads: CASSLETTGTGFGYTF. The CDR3 region has the DNA TGTGCCAGCAGCTTAGAGACAACCGGGACAGGGTTTGGCTACACCTTC.

V gene TRBV4-3 combines with J gene TRBJ2-1; D ambiguous. Between the trimmed V and J ends, which lost 0 bases and 5 bases, there was a span of 8 bases. Germline V gene lookup returns CDR1 LGHNA and CDR2 YSLEER. This CDR3 is built from 14 residues. CDR3: CASSQDARNNEQFF. CDR3 nucleotides: TGCGCCAGCAGCCAAGATGCTAGAAACAATGAGCAGTTCTTC.

The rearrangement uses TRBV15 and TRBJ2-1, with 9 nucleotides matching TRBD1. Germline values: CDR1 LNHNV, CDR2 YYDKDF (reference sequence). The CDR3 extends over 15 amino acids. V lost 5 bases to trimming and J lost 7 bases; unmatched junction nucleotides: 9. The CDR3 protein is CATSERGTGRNEQFF. As DNA, the CDR3 is TGTGCCACCAGCGAGAGGGGGACAGGGCGGAATGAGCAGTTCTTC.

This chain connects TRBV7-9 to TRBJ2-7; D might be TRBD1 (6 bases). Trimming cost V 5 bases and J 1 base, with 15 bases left between them. This CDR3 spans 15 amino acids. CDR1 and CDR2 from the germline V gene are SEHNR and FQNEAQ (reference sequence). CDR3 in amino acids: CASSPLTGTSYEQYF. The CDR3, as DNA: TGTGCCAGCAGCCCCCTAACCGGGACATCCTACGAGCAGTACTTC.

This chain uses TRBV5-1 with TRBJ2-7, with 9 nucleotides matching TRBD1. This CDR3 is 14 amino acids long. Trimming cost V 3 bases and J 1 base; bases outside gene matches: 2. Looked up from germline, CDR1 is SGHRS and CDR2 is YFSETQ. The CDR3 nucleotides read TGCGCCAGCAGCTACGGGACAGGGTCCTACGAGCAGTACTTC. This codes for CASSYGTGSYEQYF.